Described below is a single TCR beta chain sequence and its context. V gave up 3 bases and J gave up 4 bases, with 15 bases separating them. The CDR3 length is 15 residues. Germline CDR1 SEHNR, CDR2 FQNEAQ (reference sequence). Assay: immunoSEQ multiplex PCR; the TCRdb copy retains only in-frame clones and omits some. In the table there are 150,000 to 160,000 clones, about 94% of which are singletons. The data originate from a study of control samples from healthy donors and cancer patients. The sequenced sample was blood. The chain links TRBV7-9 to TRBJ1-2; D call uncertain. This clonotype was obtained from a man between 35 and 55 years old in good health. CDR3 in DNA: TGTGCCAGCAGCTTGGGCAGAGACTTCCTCTATGGCTACACCTTC. This translates into CASSLGRDFLYGYTF.